The 10 T cell receptor beta chains below were found in one sample sequenced in a study of Tregs in tolerant kidney transplant recipients (dated by TCRdb to the late 2010s). The library was generated by the immunoSEQ multiplex PCR assay. The table comes from immuneACCESS by way of TCRdb, which keeps in-frame sequences with V and J called. Part of the clones is missing from these tables; in studies checked, under half for an unresolved V gene and the rest for unknown reasons. This sample's table lists under 40,000 clones. The ten largest account for 13% to 15% of the sample. The sample's time point label is to be understood as: blood sample drawn before combined kidney and bone marrow transplant. Specimen: CD8+ T cells from blood, collected before the transplant. The receptors shown here come from a human donor who received a combined kidney and bone marrow transplant.

This clone is classed as medium-sized by frequency. The sequence runs out 3 residues before the end of the CDR3; the remainder is reconstructed from the germline J gene. Other DNA sequences in the sample encode the same CDR3. The chain uses TRBV5-4 and TRBJ1-1; perhaps TRBD1 as D (5 bases). This CDR3 region has 14 residues. Germline CDR1 SGHNT, CDR2 YYREEE (reference sequence). Trimming stripped 4 bases from V and 4 bases from J, with 14 bases between. CDR3 DNA (partial): TGTGCCAGCAGCCCCCGGACGGGGGGCACTGAA. Protein sequence: CASSPRTGGTE. The complete CDR3 protein is CASSPRTGGTEAFF.

Comments on this clone: The read ends 3 residues before the CDR3 terminus; that terminus is restored from the germline J gene. The chain carries TRBV7-8 and TRBJ2-1; 9 positions match TRBD2. Trimming took 5 bases from V and 0 from J; bases not matched to a gene: 8. Looked up from germline, CDR1 is SGHVS and CDR2 is FQNEAQ. The CDR3 has 17 residues. CDR3: CASSPWTSADSYNEQFF. The sequenced CDR3 bases are TGTGCCAGCAGCCCCTGGACTAGCGCCGACTCCTACAATGAG.

A remark on this clone: The observed sequence ends 3 residues before the CDR3 terminus, with the missing tail filled in from the germline J gene. The gene calls are TRBV27 and TRBJ1-2, with D perhaps TRBD1 (6 bases). CDR3 length equals 13 residues. V was shortened by 6 bases and J by 2 bases, with 10 bases between the two germline ends. The germline V gene encodes CDR1 MNHEY and CDR2 SMNVEV (reference sequence). The CDR3 loop reads CASRPGTNYGYTF. The sequenced CDR3 bases are TGTGCCAGCAGACCCGGGACAAACTATGGC.

A note on this clone: The read gets to within 3 residues of the CDR3 end, and the germline J gene fills in the rest. The chain couples TRBV30 to TRBJ2-7; 10 nucleotides match TRBD2. Germline values: CDR1 GTSNPN, CDR2 SVGIG (reference sequence). V lost 0 bases and J lost 3; bases outside the gene matches: 5. The CDR3 consists of 15 residues. CDR3 bases read: TGTGCCTGGAGTGTACCTAGCGGGAGTGGCTACGAG. It yields the protein CAWSVPSGSGYE. The CDR3 in its entirety is CAWSVPSGSGYEQYF.

Of note for this clone: The read comes to an end 3 residues before the CDR3 does, leaving the germline J gene to fill in the end. The rearrangement joins TRBV29-1 to TRBJ2-1, with a tentative D call TRBD1 (6 bases). Germline-derived CDR1 and CDR2 are SQVTM and ANQGSEA. V shed 6 bases and J shed 5 bases, with 14 bases lying between them. This CDR3 comprises 13 residues. The DNA read from the CDR3 is TGCAGCGTCCCCGCCGGGGACAACAATGAG. This encodes CSVPAGDNNE. The entire CDR3 protein reads CSVPAGDNNEQFF.

On this clone itself: The read gets to within 3 residues of the CDR3 end, and the germline J gene fills in the rest. This rearrangement joins TRBV7-2 to TRBJ2-5; a weak D match, TRBD1 (5 bases). The V and J ends lost 6 bases and 2 bases respectively, with 10 bases between them. Germline V gene lookup returns CDR1 SGHTA and CDR2 FQGNSA. This CDR3 region has 13 residues. Partial CDR3 DNA: TGTGCCAGCAGGCCGACAGCACAAGAGACC. This encodes CASRPTAQET. The CDR3 in its entirety is CASRPTAQETQYF.

Remarks on this clone: The sequenced fragment ends 3 residues before the CDR3 boundary, so the rest is inferred from the germline J gene. V is TRBV6-2 or TRBV6-3 and J is TRBJ2-7; D may be TRBD1 (5 bases). The CDR3 covers 13 residues. Germline CDR1 reads MNHEY; CDR2 reads SVGEGT. Trimming removed 4 bases from V and 1 base from J, with 8 bases in between. CDR3 DNA (partial): TGTGCCAGCAGTTCGGACATATCCTACGAG. This sequence encodes CASSSDISYE. The complete CDR3 reads CASSSDISYEQYF.

For this clone: The read comes to an end 3 residues before the CDR3 does, leaving the germline J gene to fill in the end. The genes are TRBV29-1 and TRBJ2-7; TRBD2 matches at 9 bases. The CDR3 loop spans 12 amino acids. The J segment lost 5 bases and the V segment lost 7 bases, leaving 6 bases of the junction unmatched. Looked up from germline, CDR1 is SQVTM and CDR2 is ANQGSEA. The sequenced part of the CDR3 DNA is TGCAGCGCCTTAGCGGGAGAACACGAG. Its translation: CSALAGEHE. The entire CDR3 sequence reads CSALAGEHEQYF.

With regard to this clone: The read finishes 3 residues shy of the CDR3 end, and the germline J gene is used to complete it. The chain carries TRBV15 and TRBJ1-4, with D unclear. There are 19 residues in the CDR3. The germline CDR1 and CDR2 sequences are LNHNV and YYDKDF (reference sequence). V lost 0 bases and J 1 base, leaving 18 bases between the germline ends. The CDR3 bases that were read are TGTGCCACCAGCAGAGATATGGTTGAACAGATTCTAACTAATGAAAAA. Translated: CATSRDMVEQILTNEK. The full CDR3 reads CATSRDMVEQILTNEKLFF.

In regard to this clone: Coverage ceases 3 residues before the CDR3 finishes, and the germline J gene fills in the end. The chain uses TRBV6-1 and TRBJ1-1; D is uncertain. CDR1 and CDR2 (germline): MNHNS, SASEGT. The V end was cut by 2 bases, the J end by 2 bases, with 18 bases between. The CDR3 length is 17 residues. The CDR3 sequence is CASSEQFVAGANTEAFF. CDR3 DNA, as far as it was read: TGTGCCAGCAGTGAACAGTTCGTGGCGGGAGCCAACACTGAA.